This is a list of T cell receptor beta chains from one sample in a study of persistence of HIV-infected CD4 T cells. Clones were sequenced by immunoSEQ multiplex PCR, and TCRdb holds only the in-frame ones, with some missing. The sample contains tens of thousands of clones, roughly four fifths of which appear only once. What these receptors recognize is not known. Sequencing was performed on CD4+ T cells sorted from PBMCs after roughly 17-hour stimulation, taken from a patient who received antiretroviral therapy. Receptors originate from an adult man with HIV who was CMV-seropositive. Each CDR3 is given with its conserved first and last residue. A D gene is named only where the DNA matches it firmly. Clone size is given for some rows only: seen once, a few or many times, or a class if the clone is expanded.

clone_size: .
cdr3_length: 13
j_call: TRBJ2-3
v_call: TRBV5-1
d_call: .
cdr3_aa: CASSLPPTDTQYF
cdr3_nt: TGCGCCAGCAGCTTGCCCCCCACAGATACGCAGTATTTT

clone_size: .
cdr3_length: 13
j_call: TRBJ1-6
v_call: TRBV2
d_call: .
cdr3_aa: CASTSSYNSPLHF
cdr3_nt: TGTGCCAGCACAAGCTCCTATAATTCACCCCTCCACTTT

clone_size: once
cdr3_length: 16
j_call: TRBJ2-2
v_call: TRBV5-1
d_call: TRBD1
cdr3_aa: CASSSSRDRGPGELFF
cdr3_nt: TGCGCCAGCAGCTCGTCCCGGGACAGGGGGCCCGGGGAGCTGTTTTTT

clone_size: .
cdr3_length: 13
j_call: TRBJ1-3
v_call: TRBV19
d_call: .
cdr3_aa: CASSRGSGNTIYF
cdr3_nt: TGTGCCAGTAGTAGGGGCTCTGGAAACACCATATATTTT

clone_size: .
cdr3_length: 14
j_call: TRBJ1-2
v_call: TRBV7-9
d_call: .
cdr3_aa: CASSLGPPPPGYTF
cdr3_nt: TGTGCCAGCAGCCTGGGACCGCCCCCGCCAGGCTACACCTTC

clone_size: .
cdr3_length: 14
j_call: TRBJ1-2
v_call: TRBV2
d_call: .
cdr3_aa: CASSPEEIDYGYTF
cdr3_nt: TGTGCCAGCAGCCCCGAGGAGATTGACTATGGCTACACCTTC

clone_size: .
cdr3_length: 15
j_call: TRBJ1-3
v_call: TRBV2
d_call: .
cdr3_aa: CASSESGVLGNTIYF
cdr3_nt: TGTGCCAGCAGTGAAAGCGGGGTCTTGGGAAACACCATATATTTT

clone_size: .
cdr3_length: 18
j_call: TRBJ2-3
v_call: TRBV3-1/TRBV3-2
d_call: .
cdr3_aa: CASSRLSSGTGSTDTQYF
cdr3_nt: TGTGCCAGCAGCCGACTATCGAGTGGGACGGGTTCCACAGATACGCAGTATTTT

clone_size: .
cdr3_length: 14
j_call: TRBJ2-7
v_call: TRBV18
d_call: .
cdr3_aa: CASSPEKGFDEQYF
cdr3_nt: TGTGCCAGCTCACCGGAGAAAGGGTTCGACGAGCAGTACTTC

clone_size: .
cdr3_length: 15
j_call: TRBJ2-5
v_call: TRBV25-1
d_call: .
cdr3_aa: CASSEARLLQETQYF
cdr3_nt: TGTGCCAGCAGTGAAGCGAGACTACTTCAAGAGACCCAGTACTTC

clone_size: .
cdr3_length: 15
j_call: TRBJ2-7
v_call: TRBV15
d_call: TRBD1
cdr3_aa: CATSRTRDSFYEQYF
cdr3_nt: TGTGCCACCAGCAGAACTCGGGACAGCTTTTACGAGCAGTACTTC

clone_size: few
cdr3_length: 14
j_call: TRBJ1-1
v_call: TRBV6-5
d_call: .
cdr3_aa: CASIPTGRSTEAFF
cdr3_nt: TGTGCCAGCATCCCGACAGGCCGCAGCACTGAAGCTTTCTTT

clone_size: .
cdr3_length: 17
j_call: TRBJ1-2
v_call: TRBV5-5
d_call: TRBD1
cdr3_aa: CASSLQQGALEGYGYTF
cdr3_nt: TGTGCCAGCAGCCTCCAACAGGGGGCCCTGGAAGGGTATGGCTACACCTTC

clone_size: .
cdr3_length: 14
j_call: TRBJ1-5
v_call: TRBV6-2/TRBV6-3
d_call: .
cdr3_aa: CASSYSGGPFPQHF
cdr3_nt: TGTGCCAGCAGTTACTCGGGAGGGCCGTTTCCCCAGCATTTT

clone_size: once
cdr3_length: 14
j_call: TRBJ1-4
v_call: TRBV7-8
d_call: .
cdr3_aa: CASSSWQTNEKLFF
cdr3_nt: TGTGCCAGCAGCTCATGGCAAACTAATGAAAAACTGTTTTTT

clone_size: few
cdr3_length: 17
j_call: TRBJ2-5
v_call: TRBV4-1
d_call: TRBD2
cdr3_aa: CASSQEKVAGARGTQYF
cdr3_nt: TGCGCCAGCAGCCAAGAAAAGGTAGCGGGGGCCCGGGGGACCCAGTACTTC

clone_size: few
cdr3_length: 12
j_call: TRBJ1-1
v_call: TRBV6-2/TRBV6-3
d_call: .
cdr3_aa: CASSELRTEAFF
cdr3_nt: TGTGCCAGCAGTGAGTTGCGCACTGAAGCTTTCTTT

clone_size: .
cdr3_length: 14
j_call: TRBJ1-1
v_call: TRBV25-1
d_call: .
cdr3_aa: CASSEPGMNTEAFF
cdr3_nt: TGTGCCAGCAGTGAACCCGGGATGAACACTGAAGCTTTCTTT

clone_size: .
cdr3_length: 11
j_call: TRBJ2-7
v_call: TRBV10-2
d_call: .
cdr3_aa: CASRYTEEQYF
cdr3_nt: TGCGCCAGCAGGTACACGGAGGAGCAGTACTTC

clone_size: .
cdr3_length: 13
j_call: TRBJ2-2
v_call: TRBV6-1
d_call: .
cdr3_aa: CASKALNTGELFF
cdr3_nt: TGTGCCAGCAAGGCCTTGAACACCGGGGAGCTGTTTTTT

clone_size: .
cdr3_length: 16
j_call: TRBJ2-2
v_call: TRBV7-2
d_call: TRBD2
cdr3_aa: CASSLAAGGPTGELFF
cdr3_nt: TGTGCCAGCAGCTTAGCGGCGGGGGGGCCGACCGGGGAGCTGTTTTTT

clone_size: .
cdr3_length: 14
j_call: TRBJ2-1
v_call: TRBV29-1
d_call: .
cdr3_aa: CSVDLTGLYNEQFF
cdr3_nt: TGCAGCGTGGACCTTACGGGTCTGTACAATGAGCAGTTCTTC

clone_size: .
cdr3_length: 15
j_call: TRBJ1-2
v_call: TRBV25-1
d_call: .
cdr3_aa: CASSPSGLRNYGYTF
cdr3_nt: TGTGCCAGCAGTCCCTCGGGACTTAGAAACTATGGCTACACCTTC